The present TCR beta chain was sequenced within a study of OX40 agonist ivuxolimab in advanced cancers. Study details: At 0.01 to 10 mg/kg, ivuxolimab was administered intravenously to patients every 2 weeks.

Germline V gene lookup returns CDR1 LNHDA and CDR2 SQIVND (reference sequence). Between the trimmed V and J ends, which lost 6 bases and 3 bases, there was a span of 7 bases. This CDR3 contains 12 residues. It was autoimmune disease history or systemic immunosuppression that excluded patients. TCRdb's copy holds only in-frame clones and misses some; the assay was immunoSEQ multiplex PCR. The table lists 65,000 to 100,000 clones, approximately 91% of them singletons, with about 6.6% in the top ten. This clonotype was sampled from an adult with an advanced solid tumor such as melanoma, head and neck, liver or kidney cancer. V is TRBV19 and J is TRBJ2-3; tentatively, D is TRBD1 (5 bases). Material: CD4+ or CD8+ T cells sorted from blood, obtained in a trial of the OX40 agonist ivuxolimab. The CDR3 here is CASSQGTDTQYF. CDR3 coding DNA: TGTGCCAGTAGCCAGGGTACAGATACGCAGTATTTT.